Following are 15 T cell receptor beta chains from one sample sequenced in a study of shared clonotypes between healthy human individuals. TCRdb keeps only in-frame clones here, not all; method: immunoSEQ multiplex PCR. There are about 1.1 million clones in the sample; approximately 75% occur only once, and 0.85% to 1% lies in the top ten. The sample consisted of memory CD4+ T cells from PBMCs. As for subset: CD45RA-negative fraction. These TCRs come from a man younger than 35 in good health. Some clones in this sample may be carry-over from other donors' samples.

The CDR3 nucleotides are TGTGCCAGCAGCCAGACAGGCACAGATACGCAGTATTTT. This gives the protein CASSQTGTDTQYF. This chain uses TRBV4-2 with TRBJ2-3; D may be TRBD1 (5 bases). CDR3 length: 13 amino acids. Deletions cut 3 bases from V and 1 base from J, with 5 bases between. The V gene's germline CDR1 is LGHNA and CDR2 YNFKEQ.

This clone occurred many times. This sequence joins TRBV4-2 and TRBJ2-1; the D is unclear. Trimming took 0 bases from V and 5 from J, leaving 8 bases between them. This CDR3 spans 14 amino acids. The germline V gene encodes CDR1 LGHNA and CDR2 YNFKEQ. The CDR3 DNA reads TGTGCCAGCAGCCAAGACTGGGGTCACAATGAGCAGTTCTTC. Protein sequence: CASSQDWGHNEQFF.

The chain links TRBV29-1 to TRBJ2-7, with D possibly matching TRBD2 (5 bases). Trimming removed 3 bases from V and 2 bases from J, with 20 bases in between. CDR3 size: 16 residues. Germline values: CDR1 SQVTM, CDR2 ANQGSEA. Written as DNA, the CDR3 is TGCAGCGTTGAGTCCAGCGGTGACTTTACCCCCTACGAGCAGTACTTC. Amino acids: CSVESSGDFTPYEQYF.

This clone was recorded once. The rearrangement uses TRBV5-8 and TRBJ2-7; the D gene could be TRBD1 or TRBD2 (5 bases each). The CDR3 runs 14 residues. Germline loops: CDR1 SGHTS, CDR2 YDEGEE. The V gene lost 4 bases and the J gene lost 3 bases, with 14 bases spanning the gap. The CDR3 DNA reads TGTGCCAGCAGCCTCCCGGGACGGAGCTACGAGCAGTACTTC. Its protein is CASSLPGRSYEQYF.

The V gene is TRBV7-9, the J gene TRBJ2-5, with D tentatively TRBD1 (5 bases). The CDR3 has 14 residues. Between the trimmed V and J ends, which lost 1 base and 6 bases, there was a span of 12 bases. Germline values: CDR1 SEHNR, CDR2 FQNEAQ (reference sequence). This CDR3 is CASSLEGRVKTQYF. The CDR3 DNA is TGTGCCAGCAGCTTAGAGGGGCGCGTGAAGACCCAGTACTTC.

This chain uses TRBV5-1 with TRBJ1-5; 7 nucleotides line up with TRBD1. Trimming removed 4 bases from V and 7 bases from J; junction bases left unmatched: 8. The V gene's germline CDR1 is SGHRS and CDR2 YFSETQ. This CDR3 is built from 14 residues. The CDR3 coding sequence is TGCGCCAGCAGCGTACAGGGGTTAGGCCAGCCCCAGCATTTT. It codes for CASSVQGLGQPQHF.

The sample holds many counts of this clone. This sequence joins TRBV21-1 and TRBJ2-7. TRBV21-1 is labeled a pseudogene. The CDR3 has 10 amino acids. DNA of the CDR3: TGTGCCAGAAGGTCCTACGAGCAGTACTTC. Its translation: CARRSYEQYF.

CDR3: CASSALTNTIYF. DNA for the CDR3: TGTGCCAGCAGCGCCCTGACAAACACCATATATTTT. The chain carries TRBV9 and TRBJ1-3, with unresolved D. The CDR3 loop spans 12 amino acids. V lost 3 bases, J lost 6 bases, and 7 bases lay in between. Per germline, CDR1 SGDLS and CDR2 YYNGEE.

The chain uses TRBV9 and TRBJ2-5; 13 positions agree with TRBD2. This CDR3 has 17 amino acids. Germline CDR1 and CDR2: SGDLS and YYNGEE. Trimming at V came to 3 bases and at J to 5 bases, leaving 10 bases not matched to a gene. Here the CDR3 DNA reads TGTGCCAGCAGCGCTGCCCCGGGACTAGCGGGAAGGGAGACCCAGTACTTC. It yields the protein CASSAAPGLAGRETQYF.

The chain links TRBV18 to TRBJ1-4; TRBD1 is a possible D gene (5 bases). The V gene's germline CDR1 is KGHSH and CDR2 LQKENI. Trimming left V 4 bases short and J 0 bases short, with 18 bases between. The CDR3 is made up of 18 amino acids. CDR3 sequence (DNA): TGTGCCAGCTCACGCGGACAACCTTTTACCACAACTAATGAAAAACTGTTTTTT. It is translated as CASSRGQPFTTTNEKLFF. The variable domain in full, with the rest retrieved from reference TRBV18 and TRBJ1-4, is NAGVMQNPRHLVRRRGQEARLRCSPMKGHSHVYWYRQLPEEGLKFMVYLQKENIIDESGMPKERFSAEFPKEGPSILRIQQVVRGDSAAYFCASSRGQPFTTTNEKLFFGSGTQLSVL.

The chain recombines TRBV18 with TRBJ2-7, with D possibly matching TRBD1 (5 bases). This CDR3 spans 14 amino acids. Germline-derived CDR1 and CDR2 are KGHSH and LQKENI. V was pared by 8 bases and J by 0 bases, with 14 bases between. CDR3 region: CASQGATSSYEQYF. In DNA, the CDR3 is TGTGCCAGCCAAGGGGCGACCAGCTCCTACGAGCAGTACTTC.

CDR3 amino acids: CASSFTSGSTDTQYF. In DNA form, the CDR3 reads TGCGCCAGCAGCTTCACTAGCGGCAGCACAGATACGCAGTATTTT. The chain employs TRBV5-1 and TRBJ2-3; TRBD2 aligns across 8 bases. Germline CDR1 SGHRS, CDR2 YFSETQ. J gave up 0 bases and V 2 bases, and 2 bases lay outside the gene matches. This CDR3 has 15 residues.

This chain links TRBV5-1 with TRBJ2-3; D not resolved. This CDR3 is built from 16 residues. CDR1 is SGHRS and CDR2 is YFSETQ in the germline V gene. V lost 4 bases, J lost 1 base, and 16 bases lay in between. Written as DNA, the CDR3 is TGCGCCAGCAGCCCTCGAGGACGGTCCGGCACAGATACGCAGTATTTT. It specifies CASSPRGRSGTDTQYF.

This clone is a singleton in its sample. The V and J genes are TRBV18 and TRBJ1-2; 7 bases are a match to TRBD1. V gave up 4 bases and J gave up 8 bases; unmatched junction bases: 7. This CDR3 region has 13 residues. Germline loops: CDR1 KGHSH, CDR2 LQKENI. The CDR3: CASSLLGGQGYTF. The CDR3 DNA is TGTGCCAGCTCACTGCTAGGGGGCCAAGGCTACACCTTC. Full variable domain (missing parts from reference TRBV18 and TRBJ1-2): NAGVMQNPRHLVRRRGQEARLRCSPMKGHSHVYWYRQLPEEGLKFMVYLQKENIIDESGMPKERFSAEFPKEGPSILRIQQVVRGDSAAYFCASSLLGGQGYTFGSGTRLTVV.

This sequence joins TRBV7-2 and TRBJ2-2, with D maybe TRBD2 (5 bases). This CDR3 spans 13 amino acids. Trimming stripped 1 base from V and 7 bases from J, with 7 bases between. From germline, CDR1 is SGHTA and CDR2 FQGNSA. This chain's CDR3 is CASSLDGDGELFF. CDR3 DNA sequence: TGTGCCAGCAGCTTAGACGGGGACGGGGAGCTGTTTTTT. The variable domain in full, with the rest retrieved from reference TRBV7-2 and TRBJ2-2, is GAGVSQSPSNKVTEKGKDVELRCDPISGHTALYWYRQSLGQGLEFLIYFQGNSAPDKSGLPSDRFSAERTGGSVSTLTIQRTQQEDSAVYLCASSLDGDGELFFGEGSRLTVL.